The T cell receptor beta chain described here comes from a study of regulatory T cells in long-lasting Graves disease. The sample's time point: persistent/refractory GD, antithyroid drugs over 5 years with positive TRAb. RNA isolated from PBMCs was used to make the TCR library. The authors diagnosed Graves' disease using American Thyroid Association guidelines. For TCR beta, libraries came from iRepertoire HTBI primers and Arm-PCR of CDR3 regions. TCRdb independently ran MiXCR on the multiplex PCR reads; one entry per CDR3 protein. This sample yields hundreds of thousands of distinct CDR3 sequences, of which around 20% are seen a single time; 14% belongs to the top ten. The CDR3 covers 14 residues. Looked up from germline, CDR1 is SGHRS and CDR2 is YFSETQ. V lost 7 bases to trimming and J lost 1 base, with 14 bases between them. In this sample, this clonotype turned up a few times.

The receptor was derived from a female donor with Graves disease. This specimen was peripheral blood mononuclear cells (PBMCs), taken when the disease was refractory, from a patient treated with antithyroid drugs. The rearrangement links TRBV5-1 to TRBJ1-1; D is uncertain. The CDR3 DNA is TGCGCCAGCTCCAGTGCAGCCCAGAACACTGAAGCTTTCTTT. Its translation: CASSSAAQNTEAFF.